This TCR beta chain was recovered during a study of blood T cell repertoires in COVID-19. Study background: There were acute and convalescent COVID-19 samples, and they came from the United States, Italy and Spain. PBMCs, B-cell-depleted T cells, or T cells provided the cDNA or gDNA that made up the material.

CDR3 length: 15 amino acids. From germline, CDR1 is LNHDA and CDR2 SQIVND (reference sequence). V was pared by 11 bases and J by 0 bases, with 16 bases between. Profiled with immunoSEQ multiplex PCR; TCRdb holds only in-frame clones, not every one. The data contain roughly 120,000 clones, approximately 89% of them singletons. This clone appeared a single time. This rearrangement joins TRBV19 to TRBJ1-4; D is undetermined. The sequencing sample was made of peripheral blood. The receptor was derived from a woman at least 80 years old with COVID-19, enrolled during active disease. The CDR3 loop reads CAVAGGVTTNEKLFF. The CDR3 coding sequence is TGTGCCGTCGCGGGCGGGGTAACAACTAATGAAAAACTGTTTTTT.